These T cell receptor beta chains were read from a single sample in a study of T cells in Graves' hyperthyroidism and ophthalmopathy. Each CDR3 protein gets one entry after TCRdb re-called the multiplex PCR reads with MiXCR. The sample shows around 600,000 distinct CDR3 sequences, roughly 15% of them seen only once. Sequencing used blood. All receptors derive from a woman aged 45-59 years with Graves' ophthalmopathy. Both conserved end residues are part of each CDR3. D genes are given only for firm matches. Not every row has a clone size; where given, it reads once, few, many or a size class.

TRBJ1-5	-	few	TRBV20-1	CSAGGFQQPQHF	TGCAGTGCGGGGGGGTTTCAACAGCCCCAGCATTTT
TRBJ2-7	TRBD2	-	TRBV5-1	CASSLASGSREQYF	TGCGCCAGCAGCTTGGCTAGCGGGTCTCGCGAGCAGTACTTC
TRBJ2-4	TRBD1	few	TRBV6-1	CASSPASDRGLGDIQYF	TGTGCCAGCAGTCCAGCTTCCGACAGGGGGCTTGGGGACATTCAGTACTTC
TRBJ1-5	-	many	TRBV18	CASSPSVNRVAQHF	TGTGCCAGCTCACCATCAGTTAATAGGGTAGCCCAGCATTTT
TRBJ1-6	TRBD1	-	TRBV19	CATRTGSYNSPLHF	TGTGCCACCAGGACAGGGTCCTATAATTCACCCCTCCACTTT
TRBJ1-2	-	-	TRBV11-2	CASSFIPDSALRGYTF	TGTGCCAGCAGCTTTATACCGGACAGTGCCCTGAGGGGCTACACCTTC
TRBJ1-2	-	-	TRBV20-1	CSADNYGYTF	TGCAGTGCGGACAACTATGGCTACACCTTC
TRBJ2-5	TRBD2	few	TRBV14	CASSQPILAAGETQYF	TGTGCCAGCAGCCAACCGATCCTAGCGGCTGGGGAGACCCAGTACTTC
TRBJ2-7	-	many	TRBV20-1	CSAIQPGVGSYEQYF	TGCAGTGCTATCCAACCGGGGGTGGGCTCCTACGAGCAGTACTTC
TRBJ2-2	-	many	TRBV24-1	CATSAPGTTNTGELFF	TGTGCCACCAGTGCCCCTGGGACAACAAACACCGGGGAGCTGTTTTTT
TRBJ2-3	TRBD2	many	TRBV15	CATSGELAGVTDTQYF	TGTGCCACCAGCGGAGAGCTAGCGGGGGTCACAGATACGCAGTATTTT
TRBJ1-2	TRBD1	-	TRBV5-4	CASSSWTGGYGYTF	TGTGCCAGCAGCTCCTGGACAGGGGGTTATGGCTACACCTTC
TRBJ2-6	-	many	TRBV24-1	CATSDPVGHANVLTF	TGTGCCACCAGTGATCCAGTGGGTCACGCCAACGTCCTGACTTTC
TRBJ2-1	-	-	TRBV20-1	CSASRLGNEQFF	TGCAGTGCTAGTAGGCTCGGGAATGAGCAGTTCTTC
TRBJ2-1	-	many	TRBV20-1	CSTRIYNEQFF	TGCAGTACGCGAATATACAATGAGCAGTTCTTC
TRBJ1-5	-	many	TRBV7-2	CASSRTYNQPQHF	TGTGCCAGCAGCCGTACTTACAATCAGCCCCAGCATTTT
TRBJ1-4	-	few	TRBV29-1	CSVVIGQLNEKLFF	TGCAGCGTTGTGATCGGACAGCTGAATGAAAAACTGTTTTTT
TRBJ2-5	TRBD1	many	TRBV11-3	CASSLDNRGETQYF	TGTGCCAGCAGCTTAGATAACAGGGGGGAGACCCAGTACTTC
TRBJ2-4	TRBD2	once	TRBV9	CASSGRLANIQYF	TGTGCCAGCAGCGGGAGACTAGCAAACATTCAGTACTTC
TRBJ2-1	-	many	TRBV6-2/TRBV6-3	CASSYLYNEQFF	TGTGCCAGCAGTTACCTCTACAATGAGCAGTTCTTC
TRBJ2-3	-	many	TRBV7-9	CASSLSAGDTDTQYF	TGTGCCAGCAGCTTATCGGCAGGTGACACAGATACGCAGTATTTT
TRBJ2-5	-	-	TRBV7-9	CASSPPPGHKQETQYF	TGTGCCAGCAGCCCTCCCCCGGGACACAAACAAGAGACCCAGTACTTC
TRBJ2-7	TRBD2	many	TRBV28	CASTLRGGGYEQYF	TGTGCCAGCACCCTTCGGGGGGGGGGCTACGAGCAGTACTTC
TRBJ2-5	TRBD1	many	TRBV27	CASSFGRGLETQYF	TGTGCCAGCAGTTTTGGCAGGGGGCTAGAGACCCAGTACTTC
TRBJ2-1	-	few	TRBV13	CASSFVDNNEQFF	TGTGCCAGCAGCTTCGTGGATAACAATGAGCAGTTCTTC
TRBJ2-3	-	-	TRBV7-2	CASSLRMTGGTDTQYF	TGTGCCAGCAGCCTCCGTATGACCGGTGGCACAGATACGCAGTATTTT
TRBJ1-1	-	few	TRBV10-3	CATRWNTEAFF	TGTGCCACCCGCTGGAACACTGAAGCTTTCTTT
TRBJ1-2	-	many	TRBV12-3/TRBV12-4	CASRSRQGDYGYTF	TGTGCCAGCAGATCGAGGCAGGGCGACTATGGCTACACCTTC
TRBJ2-3	-	few	TRBV7-9	CASTTTDTQYF	TGTGCCAGCACGACGACAGATACGCAGTATTTT
TRBJ2-1	TRBD2	many	TRBV3-1	CASSPSQREGHEQFF	TGTGCCAGCAGCCCCTCCCAGCGGGAGGGCCATGAGCAGTTCTTC
TRBJ1-6	-	few	TRBV27	CASSYRSNSPLHF	TGTGCCAGCAGTTACCGAAGTAATTCACCCCTCCACTTT
TRBJ2-3	-	-	TRBV28	CASTTHPHGQYF	TGTGCCAGCACCACCCACCCCCATGGGCAGTATTTT
TRBJ1-1	-	many	TRBV7-9	CASSLVGVTEAFF	TGTGCCAGCAGCTTAGTTGGGGTCACTGAAGCTTTCTTT
TRBJ2-7	-	-	TRBV3-1	CASSPPSLYNEQYF	TGTGCCAGCAGCCCCCCGTCCCTGTACAATGAGCAGTACTTC
TRBJ2-7	-	many	TRBV12-3/TRBV12-4	CASRVSSTYEQYF	TGTGCCAGCAGAGTAAGTTCGACCTACGAGCAGTACTTC
TRBJ2-1	TRBD1	-	TRBV5-1	CASSLPGQLYNEQFF	TGCGCCAGCAGCTTACCGGGACAGCTATACAATGAGCAGTTCTTC
TRBJ2-1	-	-	TRBV6-1	CASRLRGYEQFF	TGTGCCAGCAGACTCAGGGGCTATGAGCAGTTCTTC
TRBJ2-5	-	many	TRBV7-2	CASSLGLRDQETQYF	TGTGCCAGCAGCTTAGGCCTACGGGACCAAGAGACCCAGTACTTC
TRBJ1-2	TRBD1	many	TRBV9	CASSVSPGQAGNYGYTF	TGTGCCAGCAGCGTATCCCCCGGACAGGCCGGAAACTATGGCTACACCTTC
TRBJ1-2	TRBD1	few	TRBV5-1	CASSSTGGASGYTF	TGCGCCAGCAGCTCAACAGGGGGCGCGTCCGGCTACACCTTC
TRBJ1-2	TRBD1	few	TRBV6-1	CASRKTGRVYGYTF	TGTGCCAGCAGGAAGACAGGGAGGGTCTATGGCTACACCTTC
TRBJ2-7	-	many	TRBV11-2	CASSPHRDRRTLLSYEQYF	TGTGCCAGCAGCCCTCACCGAGACAGGCGAACTCTCCTCTCCTACGAGCAGTACTTC
TRBJ2-5	TRBD2	-	TRBV27	CASSQGGTSGRQETQYF	TGTGCCAGCAGTCAAGGGGGTACTAGCGGGCGGCAAGAGACCCAGTACTTC
TRBJ1-1	-	many	TRBV4-1	CASSQVRGALPEAFF	TGCGCCAGCAGCCAAGTTCGGGGGGCACTCCCTGAAGCTTTCTTT
TRBJ1-3	TRBD1	few	TRBV30	CAWQQGGGNTIYF	TGTGCCTGGCAACAGGGGGGCGGAAACACCATATATTTT
TRBJ2-3	TRBD1	-	TRBV6-2/TRBV6-3	CASSYEPGQSTDTQYF	TGTGCCAGCAGTTACGAACCGGGACAGAGCACAGATACGCAGTATTTT
TRBJ1-5	-	few	TRBV6-1	CASKVGPRLVNQPQHF	TGTGCCAGCAAGGTCGGTCCGCGACTCGTTAATCAGCCCCAGCATTTT
TRBJ2-5	TRBD2	many	TRBV11-2	CASSLSSGPQETQYF	TGTGCCAGCAGCTTAAGTAGCGGGCCCCAAGAGACCCAGTACTTC
TRBJ2-3	-	-	TRBV3-1	CASSHLQGTDTQYF	TGTGCCAGCAGCCACTTACAGGGCACAGATACGCAGTATTTT